The 5 T cell receptor beta chains given below trace back to one sample, sequenced in a study of T cells in women clearing cervical HPV infection. The table came from immunoSEQ multiplex PCR; TCRdb's copy has only in-frame clones and leaves some out. The listing contains some 30,000 clones. Sequencing was performed on blood buffy coat. The receptors were sampled from a woman between 18 and 70 years old with a cervical HPV16 infection that either progressed to CIN3+ or cleared (not recorded which).

About this clone itself: The CDR3 end is not reached by the read, which stops 3 residues before it; the germline J gene fills it in. The chain employs TRBV29-1 and TRBJ1-5, with D possibly being TRBD1 (5 bases). Germline V gene data show CDR1 as SQVTM and CDR2 as ANQGSEA. This CDR3 is built from 14 residues. V was shortened by 6 bases and J by 4 bases, with 16 bases between the two germline ends. The covered CDR3 bases are TGCAGCGTCGGGCAGGGAAAAGGGAATCAGCCC. It codes for CSVGQGKGNQP. The full CDR3 sequence reads CSVGQGKGNQPQHF.

On this clone: The CDR3 is cut off 3 residues early in the read; its end comes from the germline J gene. V usage is TRBV30 and J usage is TRBJ1-2; TRBD1 agrees at 7 bases. This CDR3 is 13 amino acids long. Trimming at V came to 3 bases and at J to 2 bases, leaving 3 bases not matched to a gene. Germline lookup yields CDR1 GTSNPN and CDR2 SVGIG (reference sequence). The CDR3 here is CAWSLQGNYGYTF. CDR3 bases read: TGTGCCTGGAGCCTACAGGGGAACTATGGC.

Note on this clone: The read gets to within 3 residues of the CDR3 end, and the germline J gene fills in the rest. V is TRBV5-6 and J is TRBJ2-5; TRBD1 matches 8 bases. Germline V CDR1 and CDR2: SGHDT, YYEEEE. The length of the CDR3 is 15 residues. V trimming: 4 bases; J trimming: 4 bases; junction bases outside the gene matches: 9. CDR3 protein: CASSVRQGRGETQYF. CDR3 DNA, as far as it was read: TGTGCCAGCAGCGTACGACAGGGGCGGGGAGAGACC.

CDR3: CASSKDRGHEQYF. The CDR3 DNA, read in part, is TGTGCCAGCAGCAAGGACAGGGGCCACGAG. The V and J genes are TRBV7-6 and TRBJ2-7; 9 positions agree with TRBD1. The read ends 3 residues early relative to the CDR3; the germline J gene fills the gap. J gave up 5 bases and V 5 bases, and 4 bases lay outside the gene matches. The CDR3 runs 13 residues. In germline, CDR1 is SGHVS, CDR2 FNYEAQ.

With regard to this clone: The read terminates 3 residues before the CDR3 end, so the remaining end is supplied by the germline J gene. The chain links TRBV12-3 or TRBV12-4 to TRBJ1-4; TRBD1 aligns across 11 bases. The length of the CDR3 is 14 residues. V gave up 5 bases and J gave up 7 bases; unmatched junction bases: 3. The CDR3 bases that were read are TGTGCCAGCAGTCCCGGGACAGGGGGTGAAAAA. Residues: CASSPGTGGEK. The CDR3, in full, reads CASSPGTGGEKLFF.